The present T cell receptor (beta chain) was sequenced within a study of cytomegalovirus exposure and HLA in healthy donors. Broader study findings: The study assumed roughly uniform donor sequencing depth for presence/absence analyses. After further analysis at a later stage, some 15,000 TCR beta sequences were associated with HLA alleles at 0.05 false discovery rate. Three CMV-associated chains proved CMV antigen-specific in vitro. Apparent HLA restriction characterized most CMV-associated TCR beta chains in a later analysis.

As concerns this clone: Its antigen is unknown.

60 Vbeta and 13 Jbeta primers were used in PCR. The method was immunoSEQ multiplex PCR; TCRdb's version includes in-frame clones alone and lacks a portion of them. The sample yields 70,000 to 80,000 clones, of which the top ten take up 2.7%. This CDR3 comprises 16 residues. Germline lookup yields CDR1 SGHRS and CDR2 YFSETQ. V lost 0 bases and J lost 4; bases outside the gene matches: 5. The source material was PBMCs. This chain joins TRBV5-1 and TRBJ2-1; 9 bases map to TRBD2. The receptor's source is a man aged 35 to 55 in good health and CMV-seronegative. CDR3 nucleotide sequence: TGCGCCAGCAGCTTGGAGGCGGGGGGGTATTACAATGAGCAGTTCTTC. This gives the protein CASSLEAGGYYNEQFF.